Listed below are T cell receptor beta chains from one sample, sequenced in a study of cytomegalovirus exposure and HLA in healthy donors. Profiled with immunoSEQ multiplex PCR; TCRdb holds only in-frame clones, not every one. The table lists approximately 170,000 clones, over 60% of them singletons. Source material: PBMCs. The origin of the receptors is a girl under 18 in good health and CMV-seronegative. The CDR3 runs from the conserved cysteine through the conserved F or W. The order of the fields is J gene, D gene, V gene, clone size, CDR3 protein, CDR3 DNA. A D gene is named only where the DNA matches it firmly. Part of the rows lack a size; the others show once, few, many or a class for expanded clones.

>TRBJ2-5|TRBD2|TRBV6-5|.
CASSYGGGRETQYF
TGTGCCAGCAGTTACGGGGGGGGGAGGGAGACCCAGTACTTC
>TRBJ2-5|.|TRBV29-1|.
CSVGAGAWETQYF
TGCAGCGTTGGTGCAGGGGCTTGGGAGACCCAGTACTTC
>TRBJ2-7|TRBD1|TRBV11-2|.
CASSRDSLYEQYF
TGTGCCAGCAGTCGGGACAGCCTCTACGAGCAGTACTTC
>TRBJ1-6|.|TRBV6-5|few
CASRSDRNNSPLHF
TGTGCCAGCAGATCAGACAGGAATAATTCACCCCTCCACTTT
>TRBJ1-6|TRBD1|TRBV28|.
CASSEPRGQENSPLHF
TGTGCCAGCAGTGAGCCTCGGGGACAGGAGAATTCACCCCTCCACTTT
>TRBJ2-4|.|TRBV18|.
CASSPKGGQGGQYF
TGTGCCAGCTCCCCCAAGGGGGGGCAGGGCGGTCAGTACTTC
>TRBJ1-5|TRBD1|TRBV4-2|few
CASSSEGARDQPQHF
TGTGCCAGCAGCTCCGAGGGGGCGAGGGATCAGCCCCAGCATTTT
>TRBJ1-5|TRBD1|TRBV28|few
CASSVDRGRIWNQPQHF
TGTGCCAGCAGTGTAGACAGGGGGCGGATATGGAATCAGCCCCAGCATTTT
>TRBJ2-7|TRBD1|TRBV7-8|few
CASSYSTGDSYEQYF
TGTGCCAGCAGCTACTCGACAGGGGACTCCTACGAGCAGTACTTC
>TRBJ2-5|.|TRBV30|.
CAWSVGWPREETQYF
TGTGCCTGGAGTGTCGGATGGCCCCGGGAAGAGACCCAGTACTTC
>TRBJ2-7|TRBD2|TRBV10-3|.
CAIRLAGANYEQYF
TGTGCCATCAGACTAGCGGGGGCCAACTACGAGCAGTACTTC
>TRBJ1-2|.|TRBV5-8|.
CASSLTGEIYGYTF
TGTGCCAGCAGCTTGACAGGCGAAATCTATGGCTACACCTTC
>TRBJ2-2|.|TRBV12-5|.
CASGPQGSLNTGELFF
TGTGCTAGTGGTCCCCAAGGTAGCCTGAACACCGGGGAGCTGTTTTTT
>TRBJ2-5|TRBD1|TRBV5-1|few
CASSSTGAQETQYF
TGCGCCAGCAGCTCGACAGGGGCTCAAGAGACCCAGTACTTC
>TRBJ1-1|TRBD1|TRBV11-3|.
CASSPRGDTEAFF
TGTGCCAGCAGTCCCAGGGGGGACACTGAAGCTTTCTTT
>TRBJ2-5|.|TRBV2|.
CASSVREETQYF
TGTGCCAGCAGTGTCAGGGAAGAGACCCAGTACTTC
>TRBJ1-1|TRBD1|TRBV9|.
CASSNDRGSMNTEAFF
TGTGCCAGCAGTAACGACAGGGGGAGCATGAACACTGAAGCTTTCTTT
>TRBJ1-1|.|TRBV7-2|once
CASSLAFRGTEAFF
TGTGCCAGCAGCTTAGCGTTCCGGGGCACTGAAGCTTTCTTT
>TRBJ1-1|TRBD1|TRBV5-1|once
CASSSGTGGADTEAFF
TGCGCCAGCAGCTCGGGGACAGGGGGCGCAGACACTGAAGCTTTCTTT
>TRBJ2-2|.|TRBV19|.
CASSIYENTGELFF
TGTGCCAGTAGTATCTACGAGAACACCGGGGAGCTGTTTTTT
>TRBJ2-5|.|TRBV5-6|.
CASSLGGRETQYF
TGTGCCAGCAGCTTGGGGGGGCGTGAGACCCAGTACTTC
>TRBJ1-1|.|TRBV7-3|few
CASSPAGVGTEAFF
TGTGCCAGCAGTCCCGCCGGGGTGGGTACTGAAGCTTTCTTT
>TRBJ1-1|.|TRBV28|.
CASRGRVNTEAFF
TGTGCCAGCAGAGGCAGGGTGAACACTGAAGCTTTCTTT
>TRBJ2-2|.|TRBV10-3|.
CAISEGAPDGPGELFF
TGTGCCATCAGTGAGGGGGCGCCGGATGGACCCGGGGAGCTGTTTTTT
>TRBJ2-3|TRBD2|TRBV28|.
CASSSGTRGDTQYF
TGTGCCAGCAGTTCCGGGACTAGAGGCGATACGCAGTATTTT
>TRBJ1-4|.|TRBV5-6|few
CASSRRAAANEKLFF
TGTGCCAGCAGCCGGAGGGCAGCGGCGAATGAAAAACTGTTTTTT
>TRBJ1-5|.|TRBV7-8|.
CASSRAGYNQPQHF
TGTGCCAGCAGCCGTGCCGGTTACAATCAGCCCCAGCATTTT
>TRBJ2-1|.|TRBV19|.
CASREGSNEQFF
TGTGCCAGTAGAGAGGGTTCGAATGAGCAGTTCTTC
>TRBJ2-1|TRBD2|TRBV5-4|.
CASSFFGGAGEQFF
TGTGCCAGCAGCTTTTTCGGGGGGGCCGGTGAGCAGTTCTTC
>TRBJ1-5|TRBD1|TRBV6-1|.
CASSPAGGDQPQHF
TGTGCCAGCAGTCCGGCAGGGGGAGATCAGCCCCAGCATTTT
>TRBJ2-2|TRBD2|TRBV5-6|few
CASTPLASNTGELFF
TGTGCCAGCACCCCACTAGCGTCGAACACCGGGGAGCTGTTTTTT
>TRBJ1-5|.|TRBV19|.
CATRTARDQPQHF
TGTGCCACCCGGACAGCTAGAGATCAGCCCCAGCATTTT
>TRBJ2-3|TRBD2|TRBV30|.
CAFDGLAGLADTQYF
TGTGCCTTTGACGGACTAGCGGGGTTAGCAGATACGCAGTATTTT
>TRBJ1-2|.|TRBV19|.
CASLPRGSYGYTF
TGTGCCAGCCTCCCCAGGGGCAGCTATGGCTACACCTTC
>TRBJ1-1|TRBD1|TRBV5-4|few
CASSPGQGGAPSNTEAFF
TGTGCCAGCAGCCCGGGACAGGGGGGGGCCCCGTCGAACACTGAAGCTTTCTTT
>TRBJ2-7|.|TRBV4-1|.
CASSQDKSGWGEQYF
TGCGCCAGCAGCCAAGATAAGAGCGGTTGGGGCGAGCAGTACTTC
>TRBJ2-7|TRBD2|TRBV5-4|.
CASSLSGGETYEQYF
TGTGCCAGCAGCCTTAGCGGGGGAGAGACCTACGAGCAGTACTTC
>TRBJ2-7|TRBD1|TRBV10-3|.
CAISAQGLAYEQYF
TGTGCCATCAGTGCACAGGGGTTAGCCTACGAGCAGTACTTC
>TRBJ1-1|.|TRBV7-6|.
CASSLWGRGNTEAFF
TGTGCCAGCAGCTTATGGGGCAGGGGGAACACTGAAGCTTTCTTT
>TRBJ1-2|TRBD1|TRBV5-4|.
CASSSGTGSDYGYTF
TGTGCCAGCAGCTCCGGGACAGGGAGTGACTATGGCTACACCTTC
>TRBJ1-2|.|TRBV6-6|once
CASTLEGGYTF
TGTGCCAGCACCCTAGAGGGAGGCTACACCTTC
>TRBJ2-1|.|TRBV5-8|.
CASNRSYNEQFF
TGTGCCAGTAATCGCTCCTACAATGAGCAGTTCTTC
>TRBJ1-1|TRBD1|TRBV6-1|.
CAESQGVNTEAFF
TGTGCCGAATCCCAGGGGGTGAACACTGAAGCTTTCTTT
>TRBJ2-5|.|TRBV18|.
CASSPRSQETQYF
TGTGCCAGCTCACCAAGGAGCCAAGAGACCCAGTACTTC
>TRBJ2-7|TRBD1|TRBV18|.
CASSPIPTGGHPADEQYF
TGTGCCAGCTCACCTATACCTACAGGGGGACACCCTGCCGACGAGCAGTACTTC
>TRBJ2-3|.|TRBV7-6|.
CASSLSPRLPRHTQYF
TGTGCCAGCAGCCTTAGCCCGCGACTCCCACGCCATACGCAGTATTTT
>TRBJ2-5|.|TRBV5-1|.
CASSLPRYQETQYF
TGCGCCAGCAGCTTGCCCAGGTACCAAGAGACCCAGTACTTC
>TRBJ2-7|.|TRBV4-1|.
CASSPSRGNTYEQYF
TGCGCCAGCAGCCCTTCGAGGGGGAATACTTACGAGCAGTACTTC